The clone carrying this TCR beta chain was found many times. Its antigen is still unknown. The CDR3 consists of 13 residues. With V trimmed by 6 bases and J by 8 bases, 3 bases remained unmatched. These data are taken from a study of T cells after yellow fever vaccination. Findings and caveats of the study: Any FACS-sorted repertoire could hold abundant clonotypes that contaminate it from the bulk population. Peak timing came faster in the weaker secondary response, day 5 versus 15.

Generation of TCR cDNA used 5'RACE template switching (which added a universal primer site and UMIs). TCRdb reprocessed the 5' RACE reads via MiXCR and lists one record per CDR3 protein. The data contain a few hundred thousand distinct CDR3 sequences, approximately 3.9% of them singletons. The source was PBMCs, collected on the day of the yellow fever booster vaccination. The clonotype was recovered from a man younger than 35 who received the YFV17D yellow fever vaccine. This chain uses TRBV12-3 or TRBV12-4 with TRBJ2-1; 11 bases line up with TRBD2. The DNA for the CDR3 is TGTGCCAGCAGCCGGACTAGCGGGTATGAGCAGTTCTTC. Translation gives CASSRTSGYEQFF.